This is a list of T cell receptor beta chains from one sample in a study of blood T cells in healthy people across ages. TCRdb re-called the 5' RACE reads with MiXCR, one entry per CDR3 protein. The sample has nearly 1 million distinct CDR3 sequences, roughly 51% seen once. The source material was blood. The receptors stem from a woman aged 60 to 75 in good health. Both conserved end residues are part of each CDR3. Each record gives: D gene, V gene, J gene, clone size, CDR3 DNA, CDR3 protein. A D gene is named only where the DNA matches it firmly. Rows may omit the clone size; those that give it use once, few, many or a size class.

D: TRBD2
V: TRBV6-2/TRBV6-3
J: TRBJ2-7
size: NA
DNA: TGTGCCAGCAGTTACTCGGACACTTTTAATGAGCGGGACTTCAACAATGAGCAGTACTTC
CDR3: CASSYSDTFNERDFNNEQYF

D: NA
V: TRBV2
J: TRBJ1-2
size: once
DNA: TGTGCCAGCAGTGCCCAAAGGGGTAACTATGGCTACACCTTC
CDR3: CASSAQRGNYGYTF

D: NA
V: TRBV7-9
J: TRBJ2-3
size: few
DNA: TGTGCCAGCAGCTTAAGGCGGGACGAAGGGGATACGCAGTATTTT
CDR3: CASSLRRDEGDTQYF

D: NA
V: TRBV29-1
J: TRBJ1-1
size: NA
DNA: TGCAGCGTTGGGGGGGTGGGCACTGAAGCTTTCTTT
CDR3: CSVGGVGTEAFF

D: NA
V: TRBV4-1
J: TRBJ1-2
size: NA
DNA: TGCGCCAGCAGCCAAGAAGCGAGACAGAGACTCTATGGCTACACCTTC
CDR3: CASSQEARQRLYGYTF

D: NA
V: TRBV12-3/TRBV12-4
J: TRBJ2-3
size: many
DNA: TGTGCCAGCAGCCCAGACACAGATACGCAGTATTTT
CDR3: CASSPDTDTQYF

D: NA
V: TRBV4-1
J: TRBJ2-1
size: NA
DNA: TGCGCCAGCAGCCCGCAGACCTCGCAATTCAATGAGCAGTTCTTC
CDR3: CASSPQTSQFNEQFF

D: TRBD2
V: TRBV7-2
J: TRBJ2-7
size: NA
DNA: TGTGCCAGCAGCTTGACACTAGCGACCGCCGAGCAGTACTTC
CDR3: CASSLTLATAEQYF

D: NA
V: TRBV29-1
J: TRBJ2-7
size: NA
DNA: TGCAGCGTTGAGGTTGGGTCGCTCCTCGGCGAGCAGTACTTC
CDR3: CSVEVGSLLGEQYF

D: NA
V: TRBV2
J: TRBJ1-1
size: NA
DNA: TGTGCCAGCAGGAATAGGACTGGGACTGAAGCTTTCTTT
CDR3: CASRNRTGTEAFF

D: NA
V: TRBV20-1
J: TRBJ2-3
size: few
DNA: TGCAGTGCTAGGAATTTAGTAGATACGCAGTATTTT
CDR3: CSARNLVDTQYF

D: TRBD2
V: TRBV29-1
J: TRBJ2-7
size: many
DNA: TGCAGCGTTGAAGATCCGGCGGGAGCCTCCTACGAGCAGTACTTC
CDR3: CSVEDPAGASYEQYF

D: TRBD1
V: TRBV29-1
J: TRBJ2-3
size: NA
DNA: TGCAGCGTTGAGGCTGGACAGGGCCCCAACACAGATACGCAGTATTTT
CDR3: CSVEAGQGPNTDTQYF

D: TRBD1
V: TRBV28
J: TRBJ2-3
size: few
DNA: TGTGCCAGCAGCGGCCGACAGGGTGAAAAAGATACGCAGTATTTT
CDR3: CASSGRQGEKDTQYF

D: NA
V: TRBV6-2/TRBV6-3
J: TRBJ2-3
size: NA
DNA: TGTGCCAGCAAAGGCTTAACAGATACGCAGTATTTT
CDR3: CASKGLTDTQYF

D: TRBD1
V: TRBV24-1
J: TRBJ2-5
size: NA
DNA: TGTGCCACCAGTGGGACAGGTCCGCCAGAGACCCAGTACTTC
CDR3: CATSGTGPPETQYF

D: NA
V: TRBV15
J: TRBJ2-1
size: NA
DNA: TGTGCCACCAGCCCTAGCGTTACCTACAATGAGCAGTTCTTC
CDR3: CATSPSVTYNEQFF

D: TRBD2
V: TRBV3-1
J: TRBJ2-7
size: few
DNA: TGTGCCAGCAGCCAAGAAGGCCCTAGCGGAAGGTACGAGCAGTACTTC
CDR3: CASSQEGPSGRYEQYF

D: NA
V: TRBV7-2
J: TRBJ1-4
size: NA
DNA: TGTGCCAGCAGCTTTAGTTCGGGGGGCACTAATGAAAAACTGTTTTTT
CDR3: CASSFSSGGTNEKLFF

D: NA
V: TRBV30
J: TRBJ2-7
size: NA
DNA: TGTGCCTGGGCCGGGGGTAGCGGAACCTACGAGCAGTACTTC
CDR3: CAWAGGSGTYEQYF

D: NA
V: TRBV24-1
J: TRBJ2-5
size: NA
DNA: TGTGCCACCAGTGACCCCGGACAGCCCCAAGAGACCCAGTACTTC
CDR3: CATSDPGQPQETQYF

D: TRBD1
V: TRBV12-3/TRBV12-4
J: TRBJ2-1
size: NA
DNA: TGTGCCAGCAGCCCCGGGACAGGGGGTCTAAGTGAGCAGTTCTTC
CDR3: CASSPGTGGLSEQFF

D: NA
V: TRBV12-3/TRBV12-4
J: TRBJ2-1
size: NA
DNA: TGTGCCAGCAGTTCAAAGAGCGGAGGAGGGATCTCCTACAATGAGCAGTTCTTC
CDR3: CASSSKSGGGISYNEQFF

D: NA
V: TRBV5-1
J: TRBJ1-2
size: few
DNA: TGCGCCAGCACGGGAAGAGGATCGAGGGGTGGCTACACCTTC
CDR3: CASTGRGSRGGYTF